This passage covers 13 T cell receptor beta chains from one sample sequenced in a study of shared clonotypes between healthy human individuals. The data were produced by immunoSEQ multiplex PCR, yet TCRdb's version contains in-frame clones alone and is incomplete. The data contain over a million clones, 95% to 97% of them singletons. Material for sequencing was naive CD4+ T cells sorted from blood. Subset: CD45RA+ positively selected. The receptor set was obtained from a man aged 25 to 40 in good health.

Remarks on this clone: This same CDR3 is encoded by further DNA sequences in the sample. The CDR3 nucleotides read TGTGCCAGCAGCGTCGGTGGGGCCAACGTCCTGACTTTC. Translating it yields CASSVGGANVLTF. V gene TRBV9 combines with J gene TRBJ2-6, with D unresolved. V dropped 2 bases and J dropped 3 bases, with 3 bases sitting between them. The germline gives CDR1 SGDLS, CDR2 YYNGEE. The CDR3 runs 13 residues. The variable domain in full, with the rest retrieved from reference TRBV9 and TRBJ2-6, is DSGVTQTPKHLITATGQRVTLRCSPRSGDLSVYWYQQSLDQGLQFLIQYYNGEERAKGNILERFSAQQFPDLHSELNLSSLELGDSALYFCASSVGGANVLTFGAGSRLTVL.

The J gene is TRBJ2-1, the V gene TRBV5-1, with 7 bases lining up with TRBD2. The length of the CDR3 is 19 residues. The germline V gene encodes CDR1 SGHRS and CDR2 YFSETQ. Germline trimming cut 0 bases from V and 2 bases from J; bases unmatched to any gene: 14. The CDR3 here is CASSLDIVGGPAAYNEQFF. The CDR3 DNA follows: TGCGCCAGCAGCTTGGATATTGTGGGAGGGCCTGCGGCCTACAATGAGCAGTTCTTC.

The rearrangement uses TRBV28 and TRBJ1-1; 11 bases are shared with TRBD1. V lost 5 bases and J lost 6; bases outside the gene matches: 2. The CDR3 extends over 13 amino acids. CDR1 and CDR2 from the germline V gene are MDHEN and SYDVKM. The CDR3 loop reads CASSPGQGAEAFF. The DNA for the CDR3 is TGTGCCAGCAGTCCGGGACAGGGGGCTGAAGCTTTCTTT.

The chain is built from TRBV28 and TRBJ1-1; perhaps TRBD1 as D (6 bases). V lost 1 base and J 7 bases, leaving 13 bases between the germline ends. Germline-derived CDR1 and CDR2 are MDHEN and SYDVKM. This CDR3 has 14 amino acids. The CDR3 DNA reads TGTGCCAGCAGTTTATTCGGAGGGGGGGTTGAAGCTTTCTTT. It translates to CASSLFGGGVEAFF.

The rearrangement joins TRBV5-4 to TRBJ2-5; 9 bases align to TRBD2. From germline, CDR1 is SGHNT and CDR2 YYREEE (reference sequence). CDR3 length equals 16 residues. The V segment lost 0 bases and the J segment 2 bases; nucleotides outside the gene matches: 5. The CDR3 region is CASSLGGTSRQETQYF. CDR3 nucleotides: TGTGCCAGCAGCTTGGGCGGGACTAGCAGACAAGAGACCCAGTACTTC.

J is TRBJ2-1 and V is TRBV27; D call uncertain. This CDR3 is built from 14 residues. V dropped 6 bases and J dropped 0 bases, with 9 bases sitting between them. In germline, CDR1 is MNHEY, CDR2 SMNVEV (reference sequence). The DNA for the CDR3 is TGTGCCAGCAGAGGTCGTGGCTCCTACAATGAGCAGTTCTTC. This encodes CASRGRGSYNEQFF.

This chain joins TRBV7-9 and TRBJ2-7, with no clear D. This CDR3 has 15 residues. V was trimmed by 7 bases and J by 0 bases, leaving 16 bases between them. The germline V gene encodes CDR1 SEHNR and CDR2 FQNEAQ (reference sequence). The CDR3 coding sequence is TGTGCCAGCACCTCAGACGGCCTGCCCTCCTACGAGCAGTACTTC. Translation gives CASTSDGLPSYEQYF.

The rearrangement links TRBV11-2 to TRBJ1-2, with unresolved D. Deletions cut 5 bases from V and 4 bases from J, with 14 bases between. The CDR3 length is 14 residues. Germline CDR1 reads SGHAT; CDR2 reads FQNNGV. CDR3: CASSQRAGSYGYTF. In DNA, the CDR3 is TGTGCCAGCAGCCAAAGGGCAGGAAGCTATGGCTACACCTTC.

The chain is built from TRBV2 and TRBJ1-5; 8 nucleotides line up with TRBD1. The CDR3 totals 14 residues. Trimming took 2 bases from V and 7 from J; bases not matched to a gene: 4. CDR1 SNHLY and CDR2 FYNNEI come from the germline V gene. The CDR3 is CASSESGGGQPQHF. CDR3 coding DNA: TGTGCCAGCAGTGAATCAGGGGGCGGGCAGCCCCAGCATTTT.

V usage is TRBV18 and J usage is TRBJ1-2; D remains unclear. In germline, CDR1 is KGHSH, CDR2 LQKENI. The CDR3 runs 16 residues. Trimming removed 3 bases from V and 4 bases from J, with 18 bases in between. The CDR3 nucleotides read TGTGCCAGCTCACCTTTAGTGGAGGAACGAAGCTATGGCTACACCTTC. Its protein is CASSPLVEERSYGYTF.

The chain combines TRBV28 with TRBJ2-2, with D possibly being TRBD2 (5 bases). The CDR3 spans 15 residues. Deletions cut 7 bases from V and 5 bases from J, with 17 bases between. Germline assignment: CDR1 MDHEN and CDR2 SYDVKM. CDR3 loop: CASTHPGGGTGELFF. The DNA for the CDR3 is TGTGCCAGCACTCACCCCGGTGGAGGTACCGGGGAGCTGTTTTTT. The whole variable domain, remainder taken from reference TRBV28 and TRBJ2-2, is DVKVTQSSRYLVKRTGEKVFLECVQDMDHENMFWYRQDPGLGLRLIYFSYDVKMKEKGDIPEGYSVSREKKERFSLILESASTNQTSMYLCASTHPGGGTGELFFGEGSRLTVL.

The V gene is TRBV5-6, the J gene TRBJ2-7, with 8 bases that match TRBD2. The CDR3 is 15 amino acids. V shed 1 base and J 7 bases; nucleotides not matched to a gene: 10. From germline, CDR1 is SGHDT and CDR2 YYEEEE. The CDR3 region is CASSLLASGRGEQYF. CDR3 DNA sequence: TGTGCCAGCAGCTTGTTGGCTAGCGGGCGCGGTGAGCAGTACTTC.

This clone appeared once. V gene TRBV28 combines with J gene TRBJ1-1; tentatively, D is TRBD1 (5 bases). V lost 5 bases and J 6 bases, leaving 16 bases between the germline ends. The CDR3 has 14 amino acids. The germline V gene has CDR1 MDHEN and CDR2 SYDVKM. The CDR3 DNA sequence: TGTGCCAGCAGTCTCACAGGAGGGACCGCTGAAGCTTTCTTT. Its protein is CASSLTGGTAEAFF.